This TCR beta chain appears in the sequencing data of a study of T-cell reconstitution after alpha-beta-depleted transplantation in children. The sample holds a few counts of this clonotype. CDR1 SGDLS and CDR2 YYNGEE come from the germline V gene. This CDR3 is 16 amino acids long. V lost 0 bases to trimming and J lost 5 bases, with 18 bases between them. As it was prepared, the TCRbeta library received unique molecular identifiers. TCRdb re-analysed the PCR reads in MiXCR, keeping a single row per CDR3 protein. The sample consists of about 500,000 distinct CDR3 sequences, over 25% of them appearing once.

The chain employs TRBV9 and TRBJ2-7; D assignment may be TRBD1 or TRBD2 (5 bases each). The clonotype originates from a human donor who donated a stem cell graft to a child with aplastic anemia. The sequencing used PBMCs from the stem cell graft donor, collected from the stem cell graft. This chain's CDR3 is CASSVDIAGSVNEQYF. The DNA for the CDR3 is TGTGCCAGCAGCGTAGACATCGCAGGGAGTGTGAACGAGCAGTACTTC.